This TCR beta chain was identified in a study of sequential checkpoint blockade in melanoma. The treatment: randomized to nivolumab then ipilimumab (arm A) or the reverse (arm B). There are 15 residues in the CDR3. With V trimmed by 3 bases and J by 4 bases, 7 bases remained unmatched. CDR1 is LNHDA, CDR2 SQIVND, per germline (reference sequence). Measured with immunoSEQ multiplex PCR; TCRdb has only the in-frame clones, and not every one. The data hold approximately 20,000 clones, with approximately 73% observed a single time. This rearrangement joins TRBV19 to TRBJ1-1; 8 bases align to TRBD1. Sequenced here: CD8+ T cells sorted from blood (inferred from file names), sampled from a patient given nivolumab and ipilimumab in sequence. This clonotype originated in a human donor with melanoma. The CDR3 DNA follows: TGTGCCAGTAGTATTCCTCAGGGGGCGGTCACTGAAGCTTTCTTT. It specifies CASSIPQGAVTEAFF.